The 26 T cell receptor beta chains given below trace back to one sample, sequenced in a study of cytotoxic CD8 clonotypes in ibrutinib-treated CLL. Generated by immunoSEQ multiplex PCR, the TCRdb table keeps only in-frame clones and is missing some. The sample lists under 300,000 clones; 70% were seen once. The material was PBMCs, obtained after 24 months of ibrutinib treatment. These TCRs come from a human donor with chronic lymphocytic leukemia.

The chain carries TRBV15 and TRBJ2-5; the D is unclear. The CDR3 covers 15 residues. Trimming stripped 0 bases from V and 5 bases from J, with 13 bases between. CDR1 is LNHNV, CDR2 YYDKDF, per germline (reference sequence). This CDR3 is CATSRDRALGETQYF. The CDR3 DNA reads TGTGCCACCAGCAGAGATAGGGCCCTCGGGGAGACCCAGTACTTC.

The chain uses TRBV11-3 and TRBJ2-2; possible D gene TRBD2, 6 bases. The CDR3 is made up of 15 amino acids. Germline V gives CDR1 SGHNT, CDR2 YENEEA. V shed 1 base and J shed 5 bases, with 11 bases lying between them. The CDR3 nucleotides read TGTGCCAGCAGCTTAGGTGGAGGGCATACCGGGGAGCTGTTTTTT. Encoded protein: CASSLGGGHTGELFF.

This clone appeared a few times. The chain uses TRBV19 and TRBJ2-7, with 7 bases fitting TRBD2. V lost 3 bases, J lost 0 bases, and 2 bases stayed unmatched. Germline values: CDR1 LNHDA, CDR2 SQIVND (reference sequence). CDR3 length: 14 residues. The CDR3 DNA reads TGTGCCAGTAGTATCGGGGGGAGCTCCTACGAGCAGTACTTC. This gives the protein CASSIGGSSYEQYF.

The gene calls are TRBV5-1 and TRBJ2-7, with D perhaps given as TRBD1 or TRBD2 (5 bases each). This CDR3 is built from 14 residues. CDR1 SGHRS and CDR2 YFSETQ come from the germline V gene. V was pared by 4 bases and J by 0 bases, with 11 bases between. CDR3 loop: CASSTSGHSYEQYF. CDR3 bases: TGCGCCAGCAGCACCAGCGGACACTCCTACGAGCAGTACTTC. The full variable domain, rest sourced from reference TRBV5-1 and TRBJ2-7, is KAGVTQTPRYLIKTRGQQVTLSCSPISGHRSVSWYQQTPGQGLQFLFEYFSETQRNKGNFPGRFSGRQFSNSRSEMNVSTLELGDSALYLCASSTSGHSYEQYFGPGTRLTVT.

The V and J genes are TRBV5-8 and TRBJ1-1, with D hard to call. This CDR3 has 14 residues. Trimming removed 1 base from V and 1 base from J, with 8 bases in between. Germline CDR1 is SGHTS and CDR2 is YDEGEE. CDR3 DNA: TGTGCCAGCAGCTTGAGGCCAGCGAACACTGAAGCTTTCTTT. Translation gives CASSLRPANTEAFF.

The chain couples TRBV28 to TRBJ1-2; no definite D call. The CDR3 consists of 15 residues. CDR1 and CDR2 from the germline V gene are MDHEN and SYDVKM. Trimming took off 3 bases at V and 0 bases at J, with 11 bases between the two ends. The chain's CDR3 is CASSLRTTPNYGYTF. DNA of the CDR3: TGTGCCAGCAGTTTGAGGACCACCCCTAACTATGGCTACACCTTC.

The V and J genes are TRBV28 and TRBJ2-6, with D perhaps matching TRBD1 (6 bases). V lost 3 bases and J lost 1, with 19 bases in between. CDR1 MDHEN and CDR2 SYDVKM come from the germline V gene. The CDR3 totals 19 residues. This CDR3 reads CASSFPPAGTISGANVLTF. The CDR3 DNA reads TGTGCCAGCAGTTTCCCCCCGGCAGGGACAATATCTGGGGCCAACGTCCTGACTTTC.

The V gene is TRBV7-9, the J gene TRBJ1-1; D gene uncertain. The length of the CDR3 is 12 residues. The ends were cut back, 8 bases at V and 0 bases at J, with 7 bases in the middle. Germline V gene data show CDR1 as SEHNR and CDR2 as FQNEAQ (reference sequence). The CDR3 nucleotides read TGTGCCAGCGAAAAGATGAACACTGAAGCTTTCTTT. It yields the protein CASEKMNTEAFF.

The V call is TRBV28, the J call TRBJ1-1; possible D gene TRBD1, 6 bases. The length of the CDR3 is 13 residues. With 10 bases removed from V and 0 bases from J, the gap between germline ends came to 12 bases. The germline V gene encodes CDR1 MDHEN and CDR2 SYDVKM. CDR3 sequence: CATRGRMNTEAFF. CDR3 DNA: TGTGCCACCCGGGGGCGCATGAACACTGAAGCTTTCTTT.

This sequence joins TRBV5-5 and TRBJ1-1, with 7 bases identical to TRBD1. V gave up 5 bases and J gave up 6 bases; unmatched junction bases: 10. The germline V gene has CDR1 SGHKS and CDR2 YYEKEE (reference sequence). The CDR3 consists of 14 residues. Written as DNA, the CDR3 is TGTGCCAGCAGTTCTCAGGGGGATTCCGCTGAAGCTTTCTTT. This sequence encodes CASSSQGDSAEAFF.

J is TRBJ1-5 and V is TRBV5-1; no firm D call. Trimming left V 3 bases short and J 6 bases short, with 13 bases between. Germline assignment: CDR1 SGHRS and CDR2 YFSETQ. There are 14 residues in the CDR3. The CDR3 is CASSSEGGSQPQHF. The CDR3 DNA sequence: TGCGCCAGCAGCTCAGAAGGAGGTAGTCAGCCCCAGCATTTT.

V is TRBV7-2 and J is TRBJ1-1; D is uncertain. Germline V gene data show CDR1 as SGHTA and CDR2 as FQGNSA. The CDR3 covers 14 residues. Trimming cost V 3 bases and J 6 bases, with 14 bases left between them. CDR3 amino acids: CASSFEGVGSEAFF. As DNA, the CDR3 is TGTGCCAGCAGCTTTGAAGGTGTCGGCTCTGAAGCTTTCTTT.

V usage is TRBV29-1 and J usage is TRBJ2-7; D is unclear. The germline V and J ends were trimmed by 3 bases and 4 bases, with 7 bases remaining between them. CDR1 and CDR2 from the germline V gene are SQVTM and ANQGSEA. This CDR3 region has 11 residues. The CDR3 sequence is CSVDVGYEQYF. In nucleotides, the CDR3 is TGCAGCGTTGATGTAGGATACGAGCAGTACTTC.

The chain combines TRBV2 with TRBJ1-1, with D hard to call. The CDR3 runs to 13 residues. The V end was cut by 6 bases, the J end by 7 bases, with 15 bases between. Looked up from germline, CDR1 is SNHLY and CDR2 is FYNNEI. CDR3 amino acids: CASSDIGADEAFF. In DNA form, the CDR3 reads TGTGCCAGCAGCGATATTGGAGCAGATGAAGCTTTCTTT.

V usage is TRBV9 and J usage is TRBJ2-5; no reliable D call. V shed 4 bases and J shed 1 base, with 11 bases lying between them. Per germline, CDR1 SGDLS and CDR2 YYNGEE. The CDR3 has 14 amino acids. In DNA form, the CDR3 reads TGTGCCAGCAGCCCCTGGGCGACCCAAGAGACCCAGTACTTC. Its protein is CASSPWATQETQYF.

The CDR3 nucleotides read TGTGCCTGGAGTGTACAACCAGATACGCAGTATTTT. It codes for CAWSVQPDTQYF. This chain links TRBV30 with TRBJ2-3; D uncertain. The CDR3 is 12 amino acids. CDR1 is GTSNPN, CDR2 SVGIG, per germline (reference sequence). The V gene lost 0 bases and the J gene lost 4 bases, with 5 bases spanning the gap.

This clone was seen more than once but under ten times. The chain's CDR3 is CASRQWDRVFWWGYEQYF. The DNA of the CDR3 is TGTGCCAGCAGACAATGGGACAGGGTTTTCTGGTGGGGATACGAGCAGTACTTC. The chain is built from TRBV27 and TRBJ2-7; 9 nucleotides agree with TRBD1. V lost 6 bases, J lost 4 bases, and 19 bases stayed unmatched. Looked up from germline, CDR1 is MNHEY and CDR2 is SMNVEV (reference sequence). The CDR3 loop spans 18 amino acids.

The rearrangement links TRBV27 to TRBJ2-3; TRBD2 matches at 12 bases. The V gene end was trimmed by 2 bases and the J gene end by 4 bases; junction bases not matched to a gene: 7. CDR3 length equals 17 residues. Germline CDR1 MNHEY, CDR2 SMNVEV (reference sequence). The CDR3 coding sequence is TGTGCCAGCAGTTTACTCCGACTAGCGGGAGTTCCAGATACGCAGTATTTT. Translated: CASSLLRLAGVPDTQYF.

The genes are TRBV25-1 and TRBJ2-7; TRBD1 or TRBD2 may be the D gene (5 bases each). There are 13 residues in the CDR3. Germline V gene data show CDR1 as MGHDK and CDR2 as SYGVNS. The V end lost 6 bases, the J end lost 1 base, and 10 bases lay between the germline ends. The CDR3 protein is CASSWDGSYEQYF. The DNA for the CDR3 is TGTGCCAGCAGCTGGGACGGATCCTACGAGCAGTACTTC.

The V call is TRBV6-5, the J call TRBJ2-1, with no clear D. CDR1 and CDR2 (germline): MNHEY, SVGAGI. The CDR3 is 15 amino acids. Trimming stripped 6 bases from V and 5 bases from J, with 17 bases between. CDR3 protein: CASSVGSSANNEQFF. The CDR3 DNA reads as TGTGCCAGCAGCGTCGGAAGTTCGGCTAACAATGAGCAGTTCTTC.

The chain uses TRBV7-9 and TRBJ2-1; D is uncertain. CDR1 SEHNR and CDR2 FQNEAQ come from the germline V gene (reference sequence). V was clipped by 1 base and J by 9 bases, with 10 bases between them. This CDR3 spans 13 amino acids. CDR3 region: CASSLDARFEQFF. CDR3 nucleotide sequence: TGTGCCAGCAGCTTAGACGCCAGGTTTGAGCAGTTCTTC. The variable domain in full, with the rest retrieved from reference TRBV7-9 and TRBJ2-1, is DTGVSQNPRHKITKRGQNVTFRCDPISEHNRLYWYRQTLGQGPEFLTYFQNEAQLEKSRLLSDRFSAERPKGSFSTLEIQRTEQGDSAMYLCASSLDARFEQFFGPGTRLTVL.

The V call is TRBV25-1, the J call TRBJ2-2, with D perhaps given as TRBD1 or TRBD2 (5 bases each). The CDR3 is 15 residues long. Germline CDR1 is MGHDK and CDR2 is SYGVNS. Deletions cut 7 bases from V and 0 bases from J, with 12 bases between. CDR3 sequence reads: CASTRDGSNTGELFF. The CDR3 DNA follows: TGTGCCAGCACTAGGGACGGATCGAACACCGGGGAGCTGTTTTTT.

On this clone: The sample holds other DNA sequences that translate to the same CDR3. This chain connects TRBV4-1 to TRBJ2-7, with D perhaps TRBD1 or TRBD2 (5 bases each). Trimming removed 3 bases at V and 4 bases at J, with 13 bases between. Germline V gene data show CDR1 as MGHRA and CDR2 as YSYEKL. CDR3 length equals 14 residues. CDR3 amino acids: CASSQGDRVYEQYF. The CDR3 DNA is TGCGCCAGCAGCCAGGGGGATCGTGTTTACGAGCAGTACTTC.

This clone has only one observation. The rearrangement uses TRBV6-5 and TRBJ1-2; 9 bases map to TRBD1. Germline V gives CDR1 MNHEY, CDR2 SVGAGI. This CDR3 comprises 12 residues. V was pared by 6 bases and J by 8 bases, with 4 bases of the junction left unmatched. The CDR3 nucleotides read TGTGCCAGCAGGTCACAGGGGGCCGGCTACACCTTC. This translates into CASRSQGAGYTF.

The chain has TRBV20-1 and TRBJ2-7; a weak D match, TRBD2 (6 bases). Germline CDR1 reads DFQATT; CDR2 reads SNEGSKA (reference sequence). The CDR3 runs 11 residues. Trimming stripped 7 bases from V and 3 bases from J, with 10 bases between. CDR3: CSGGTGYEQYF. The CDR3 DNA is TGCAGTGGGGGGACTGGCTACGAGCAGTACTTC.

The chain's CDR3 is CASSLLRHEQYF. CDR3 nucleotides: TGTGCCAGCAGCTTACTCAGGCACGAGCAGTACTTC. The chain combines TRBV7-2 with TRBJ2-7; D remains unclear. Trimming stripped 2 bases from V and 5 bases from J, with 7 bases between. CDR3 size: 12 residues. CDR1 is SGHTA, CDR2 FQGNSA, per germline.